Below, one T cell receptor (beta chain) is given with its context. What it binds is unknown. Sequenced by immunoSEQ multiplex PCR; TCRdb stores in-frame clones only, minus some. The sample shows 150,000 to 200,000 clones, over 80% of them seen only once. CDR3 length equals 13 residues. The V end lost 2 bases, the J end lost 2 bases, and 6 bases lay between the germline ends. Per the germline V gene, CDR1 is MDHEN and CDR2 is SYDVKM. All the donors were Caucasian adults who lived in Nashville, Tennessee. This sample was taken from a study of shared clonotypes between healthy human individuals. Study summary: Participating donors consisted of a couple of women and a few men aged 18 to 49. Whole-study results and caveats: Some clonotypes were shared by all four sorted-subset donors, while others were not shared. The non-shared ones had lower generation probabilities than the shared ones. At large depth, rarefaction still showed sorted-subset sequencing to be incomplete.

The sequencing input was naive CD4+ T cells sorted from blood. Noted subset: CD45RA+ positively selected. This clonotype was obtained from a woman aged 25 to 45 in good health. V usage is TRBV28 and J usage is TRBJ1-2; D not resolved. This CDR3 reads CASSLGTNYGYTF. The CDR3 DNA reads as TGTGCCAGCAGTTTAGGTACAAACTATGGCTACACCTTC.